This TCR beta chain was profiled in a study of blood T cell repertoires in COVID-19. The CDR3 totals 15 residues. The germline V gene encodes CDR1 SGHTA and CDR2 FQGNSA. Trimming at V came to 5 bases and at J to 5 bases, leaving 4 bases not matched to a gene. The repertoire was sequenced with immunoSEQ multiplex PCR; TCRdb's copy has only in-frame clones and lacks some. The sample yields a few hundred thousand clones, approximately 85% seen once. The material sequenced was peripheral blood. The gene calls are TRBV7-2 and TRBJ2-2; 11 bases fit TRBD2. The source is a human donor in a cohort sampled during active COVID-19. This chain's CDR3 is CASSLRLAGTGELFF. The CDR3 DNA follows: TGTGCCAGCAGCCTCAGACTAGCGGGGACCGGGGAGCTGTTTTTT.